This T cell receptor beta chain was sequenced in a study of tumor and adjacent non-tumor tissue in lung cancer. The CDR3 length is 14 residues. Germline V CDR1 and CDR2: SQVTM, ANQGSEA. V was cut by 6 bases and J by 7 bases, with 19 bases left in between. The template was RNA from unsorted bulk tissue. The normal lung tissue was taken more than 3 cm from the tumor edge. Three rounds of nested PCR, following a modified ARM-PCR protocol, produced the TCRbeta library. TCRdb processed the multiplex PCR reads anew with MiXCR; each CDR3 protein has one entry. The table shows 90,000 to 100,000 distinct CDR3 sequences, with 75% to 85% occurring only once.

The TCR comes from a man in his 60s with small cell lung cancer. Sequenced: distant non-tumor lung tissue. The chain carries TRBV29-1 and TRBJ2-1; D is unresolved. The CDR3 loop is CSVLETWAENEQFF. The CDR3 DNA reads TGCAGCGTCTTAGAGACATGGGCTGAGAATGAGCAGTTCTTC.